This T cell receptor (beta chain) was profiled in a study of cytomegalovirus exposure and HLA in healthy donors. Points on this clone: The antigen remains unidentified.

The PCR was carried out with 60 Vbeta primers and 13 Jbeta primers. Profiled with immunoSEQ multiplex PCR; TCRdb holds only in-frame clones, not every one. Here the sample spans approximately 110,000 clones, about 78% being singletons. Donors had nominal health at sampling but likely had unrecorded immune exposures. Findings of the study overall: In a later analysis, donors in an Asian-associated ancestry cluster reportedly had fewer N-insertions in productive TCRs than the cohort mean.

V lost 4 bases, J lost 5 bases, and 8 bases lay in between. The CDR3 extends over 13 amino acids. The germline V gene encodes CDR1 LGHNA and CDR2 YSLEER. The sequence came from a woman aged 40 to 49 in good health and CMV-seropositive. The specimen sequenced was PBMCs. The chain combines TRBV4-3 with TRBJ2-2; tentative D call: TRBD2 (6 bases). The CDR3 is CASSPGGTGELFF. Written as DNA, the CDR3 is TGCGCCAGCAGCCCCGGGGGTACCGGGGAGCTGTTTTTT.